Described below is a single TCR beta chain sequence and its context. The antigen is undetermined. This entry comes from a study of vaccination effects on CD4 cells after COVID-19. Broader study findings: Researchers report that only 1 of 255 vaccine-induced clones in healthy vaccinees cross-reacted with common cold coronaviruses. Researchers reported few convalescent patients and no early post-infection timepoints in the study.

Sequencing was preceded by expansion of antigen-specific CD4+ T cells with viral peptide pools in the ViraFEST assay. Following 10 days of culture, CD4+ T cells were isolated. The cohort was immunized with two doses of either the BNT162b2 or mRNA-1273 vaccine. Vaccine recipients, nucleocapsid antibody negative, had no prior SARS-CoV-2 infection. A half-medium replacement with IL-2 medium was carried out on days 3 and 7. This CDR3 is 17 amino acids long. Data came from immunoSEQ multiplex PCR; TCRdb stores just in-frame clones and leaves some out. The sample includes approximately 78,000 clones, 80% to 85% of them seen just once.

Sequences were derived from CD4+ T cells from PBMCs cultured with HCoV-229E spike peptides, sampled after COVID-19 vaccination. This clonotype was sampled from a human donor who received a COVID-19 vaccine. The J gene is TRBJ2-1, the V gene TRBV21-1; the table's D call, TRBD2, was not checked against the DNA. TRBV21-1 is a documented pseudogene. Here the CDR3 DNA reads TGTGCCAGCAGCAAAAACCCCACTAGCGGGGGAAGCAATGAGCAGTTCTTC. It is translated as CASSKNPTSGGSNEQFF.